This section outlines one T cell receptor beta chain sequence together with its context. Antigen unknown. The study reverse transcribed the entire isolated RNA, so it sequenced expressed TCRB transcripts. Clones were read by immunoSEQ multiplex PCR, and TCRdb kept only the in-frame ones, dropping some. The data show about 150,000 clones, less than 9.5% seen once. The CDR3 totals 16 residues. CDR1 is MGHDK, CDR2 SYGVNS, per germline. V lost 4 bases, J lost 2 bases, and 6 bases stayed unmatched. This sample was taken from a study of beta chain features in type 1 diabetes. Study outcomes and limitations: The analysis here could not establish whether HLA type shapes TCRB rearrangement.

The chain employs TRBV25-1 and TRBJ1-5; 9 bases are a match to TRBD1. Sequencing input: central memory CD4+ T cells from blood. The origin of this receptor is a man between 18 and 29 years old in good health. The CDR3 is CASSGTGEVGNQPQHF. In nucleotides, the CDR3 is TGTGCCAGCAGTGGGACAGGGGAGGTTGGCAATCAGCCCCAGCATTTT.